This entry lists 8 T cell receptor beta chains sequenced from one sample in a study of blood T cell repertoires in COVID-19. The repertoire was sequenced with immunoSEQ multiplex PCR; TCRdb's copy has only in-frame clones and lacks some. This sample has about 220,000 clones, with approximately 86% found just once. Input material: PBMCs or T cells enriched from blood (not recorded which). The receptors shown here come from a woman aged 25 to 39 with acute COVID-19.

The V call is TRBV6-2 or TRBV6-3, the J call TRBJ1-5; 8 bases match TRBD1. V gave up 6 bases and J gave up 4 bases; unmatched junction bases: 5. This CDR3 has 14 residues. CDR1 is MNHEY, CDR2 SVGEGT, per germline. DNA of the CDR3: TGTGCCAGCAGCCAGGGGGCCCTGAATCAGCCCCAGCATTTT. This translates into CASSQGALNQPQHF.

The rearrangement uses TRBV7-2 and TRBJ2-3; 7 bases are a match to TRBD2. Trimming cost V 1 base and J 3 bases; bases outside gene matches: 7. Germline V lookup: CDR1 SGHTA, CDR2 FQGNSA. The CDR3 consists of 16 residues. The CDR3 DNA reads as TGTGCCAGCAGCTTAGGTGCGGGAGAGATGACAGATACGCAGTATTTT. Translated, it gives CASSLGAGEMTDTQYF.

The chain couples TRBV7-9 to TRBJ2-7, with TRBD1 as a possible D gene (6 bases). The germline V gene encodes CDR1 SEHNR and CDR2 FQNEAQ (reference sequence). V was pared by 5 bases and J by 7 bases, with 18 bases between. The CDR3 is 14 residues long. The CDR3 reads CASSPGVQGLEQYF. The CDR3 region has the DNA TGTGCCAGCAGCCCAGGGGTTCAGGGGCTTGAGCAGTACTTC.

This chain links TRBV29-1 with TRBJ2-3, with D possibly matching TRBD2 (6 bases). There are 16 residues in the CDR3. In germline, CDR1 is SQVTM, CDR2 ANQGSEA. Trimming left V 0 bases short and J 4 bases short, with 17 bases between. Here the CDR3 reads CSVEDRFSGGADTQYF. CDR3 sequence (DNA): TGCAGCGTTGAAGATCGGTTTTCCGGGGGAGCAGATACGCAGTATTTT.

CDR3 nucleotide sequence: TGTGCCAGCAGCAAGCAGGGGACAGTTTATATGAACACTGAAGCTTTCTTT. Protein sequence: CASSKQGTVYMNTEAFF. V and J are TRBV3-1 (or the pseudogene TRBV3-2) and TRBJ1-1, with TRBD1 identical over 7 bases. The CDR3 runs 17 residues. CDR1 LGHDT and CDR2 YNNKEL come from the germline V gene (reference sequence). The V gene end was trimmed by 5 bases and the J gene end by 0 bases; junction bases not matched to a gene: 12.

The chain links TRBV7-2 to TRBJ2-1; D might be TRBD2 (6 bases). Trimming took off 0 bases at V and 4 bases at J, with 13 bases between the two ends. Germline V gene sequence: CDR1 SGHTA, CDR2 FQGNSA. CDR3 length: 16 amino acids. CDR3 residues: CASSLAVTSSYNEQFF. The CDR3 DNA follows: TGTGCCAGCAGCTTAGCGGTAACTAGCTCGTACAATGAGCAGTTCTTC.

The chain carries TRBV10-3 and TRBJ1-1; D is uncertain. The ends were cut back, 9 bases at V and 1 base at J, with 12 bases in the middle. Germline-derived CDR1 and CDR2 are ENHRY and SYGVKD. This CDR3 comprises 13 residues. CDR3 sequence: CAMTRDPNTEAFF. The CDR3 DNA is TGTGCCATGACGCGGGATCCGAACACTGAAGCTTTCTTT.

The rearrangement links TRBV4-1 to TRBJ2-2; 9 bases match TRBD1. The ends lost 3 bases at V and 3 bases at J; junction bases unmatched: 5. The CDR3 consists of 16 residues. Germline loops: CDR1 MGHRA, CDR2 YSYEKL. Written as DNA, the CDR3 is TGCGCCAGCAGCCAGCAACAGGGGGCTGACACCGGGGAGCTGTTTTTT. It is translated as CASSQQQGADTGELFF.